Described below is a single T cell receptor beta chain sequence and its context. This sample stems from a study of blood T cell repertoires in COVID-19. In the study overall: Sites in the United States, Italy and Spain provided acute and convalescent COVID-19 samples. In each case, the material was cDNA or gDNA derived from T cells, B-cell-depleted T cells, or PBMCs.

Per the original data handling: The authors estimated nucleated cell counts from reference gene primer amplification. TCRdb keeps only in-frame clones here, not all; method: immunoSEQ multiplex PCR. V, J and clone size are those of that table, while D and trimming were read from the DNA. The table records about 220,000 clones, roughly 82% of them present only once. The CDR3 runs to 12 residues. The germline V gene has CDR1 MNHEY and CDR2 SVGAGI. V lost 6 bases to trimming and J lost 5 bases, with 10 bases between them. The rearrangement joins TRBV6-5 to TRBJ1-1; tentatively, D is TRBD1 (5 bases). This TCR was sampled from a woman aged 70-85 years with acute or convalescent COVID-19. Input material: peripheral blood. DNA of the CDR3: TGTGCCAGCAGGGTACACAGGACTGAAGCTTTCTTT. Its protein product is CASRVHRTEAFF.